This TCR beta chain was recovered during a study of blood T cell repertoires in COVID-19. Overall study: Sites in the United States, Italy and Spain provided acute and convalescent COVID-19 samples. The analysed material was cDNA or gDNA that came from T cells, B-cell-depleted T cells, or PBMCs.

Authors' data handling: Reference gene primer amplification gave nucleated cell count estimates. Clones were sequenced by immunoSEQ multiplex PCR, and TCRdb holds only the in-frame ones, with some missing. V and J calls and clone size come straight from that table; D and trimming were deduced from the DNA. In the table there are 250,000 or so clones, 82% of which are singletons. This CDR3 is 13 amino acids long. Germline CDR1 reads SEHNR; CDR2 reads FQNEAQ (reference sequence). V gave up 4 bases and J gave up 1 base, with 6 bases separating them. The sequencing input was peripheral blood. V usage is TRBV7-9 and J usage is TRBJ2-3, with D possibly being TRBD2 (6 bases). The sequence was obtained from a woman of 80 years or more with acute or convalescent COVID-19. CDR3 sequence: CASSWGGTDTQYF. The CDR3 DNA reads TGTGCCAGCAGCTGGGGGGGCACAGATACGCAGTATTTT.